This is a list of T cell receptor beta chains from one sample in a study of immune heterogeneity within non-small cell lung tumors. TCRdb ran MiXCR on the multiplex PCR reads and lists one entry per CDR3 protein. The table has thousands of distinct CDR3 sequences, 27% seen once. The specimen was lung tumor tissue. The receptor source for this set is a man between 60 and 75 years old with non-small cell lung cancer. The CDR3 runs from the conserved cysteine through the conserved F or W. Each record gives: CDR3 length, D gene, V gene, clone size, J gene, CDR3 protein, CDR3 DNA. The D gene is left open where the match is weak. The size field is filled for only some rows; it gives once, few, many or a size class.

CDR3 length: 15; D gene: -; V gene: TRBV20-1; clone size: few; J gene: TRBJ2-7; CDR3 protein: CSARDQSKGSYEQYF; CDR3 DNA: TGCAGTGCTAGAGACCAATCGAAGGGCTCCTACGAGCAGTACTTC
CDR3 length: 14; D gene: -; V gene: TRBV12-3/TRBV12-4; clone size: medium-sized; J gene: TRBJ1-6; CDR3 protein: CASSQQFKAAPLHF; CDR3 DNA: TGTGCCAGCAGTCAGCAATTTAAAGCCGCACCCCTCCACTTT
CDR3 length: 14; D gene: TRBD2; V gene: TRBV29-1; clone size: few; J gene: TRBJ2-7; CDR3 protein: CSVVGLAGNYEQYF; CDR3 DNA: TGCAGCGTTGTAGGGCTAGCGGGCAACTACGAGCAGTACTTC
CDR3 length: 16; D gene: TRBD2; V gene: TRBV5-1; clone size: -; J gene: TRBJ2-3; CDR3 protein: CSSSSFTSGPTDTRYF; CDR3 DNA: TGCTCCAGCAGCTCTTTCACTAGCGGGCCCACAGATACGCGGTATTTT
CDR3 length: 15; D gene: -; V gene: TRBV12-3/TRBV12-4; clone size: -; J gene: TRBJ2-2; CDR3 protein: CASSLRQGITGELFF; CDR3 DNA: TGTGCCAGCAGTTTAAGGCAGGGGATCACCGGGGAGCTGTTTTTT
CDR3 length: 15; D gene: TRBD2; V gene: TRBV5-1; clone size: few; J gene: TRBJ2-7; CDR3 protein: CASSFLSSGAYEQYF; CDR3 DNA: TGCGCCAGCAGCTTCCTTTCTAGCGGGGCCTACGAGCAGTACTTC
CDR3 length: 14; D gene: -; V gene: TRBV27; clone size: -; J gene: TRBJ2-3; CDR3 protein: CASSLSWGTDTQYF; CDR3 DNA: TGTGCCAGCAGTTTATCGTGGGGCACAGATACGCAGTATTTT
CDR3 length: 20; D gene: TRBD2; V gene: TRBV2; clone size: -; J gene: TRBJ2-1; CDR3 protein: CASSNRRLAGGYFSYNEQFF; CDR3 DNA: TGTGCCAGCTCCAACCGAAGGCTAGCGGGAGGCTATTTCTCCTACAATGAGCAGTTCTTC
CDR3 length: 16; D gene: TRBD2; V gene: TRBV19; clone size: few; J gene: TRBJ2-3; CDR3 protein: CASSNRLAVSTDTQYF; CDR3 DNA: TGTGCCAGTAGTAACCGACTAGCGGTGAGCACAGATACGCAGTATTTT
CDR3 length: 14; D gene: -; V gene: TRBV20-1; clone size: -; J gene: TRBJ1-1; CDR3 protein: CSARRIDSTTEAFF; CDR3 DNA: TGCAGTGCTAGGAGGATTGACAGCACCACTGAAGCTTTCTTT
CDR3 length: 18; D gene: -; V gene: TRBV4-1; clone size: -; J gene: TRBJ1-6; CDR3 protein: CASSQDRGRASYNSPLHF; CDR3 DNA: TGCGCCAGCAGCCAAGATAGAGGAAGGGCGTCCTATAATTCACCCCTCCACTTT
CDR3 length: 12; D gene: -; V gene: TRBV28; clone size: few; J gene: TRBJ2-7; CDR3 protein: CVSQESSYEQYF; CDR3 DNA: TGTGTCTCACAAGAAAGCTCCTACGAGCAGTACTTC
CDR3 length: 16; D gene: -; V gene: TRBV30; clone size: medium-sized; J gene: TRBJ1-2; CDR3 protein: CAWSDELGRDFYGYTF; CDR3 DNA: TGTGCCTGGAGTGACGAGTTGGGCAGGGACTTCTATGGCTACACCTTC
CDR3 length: 16; D gene: -; V gene: TRBV4-1; clone size: -; J gene: TRBJ2-3; CDR3 protein: CASSPGVAPQTDTQYF; CDR3 DNA: TGCGCCAGCAGCCCGGGTGTAGCACCCCAGACAGATACGCAGTATTTT
CDR3 length: 11; D gene: -; V gene: TRBV3-1; clone size: medium-sized; J gene: TRBJ2-1; CDR3 protein: CASSLRGEQFF; CDR3 DNA: TGTGCCAGCAGTCTACGGGGGGAGCAGTTCTTC
CDR3 length: 19; D gene: -; V gene: TRBV20-1; clone size: medium-sized; J gene: TRBJ2-1; CDR3 protein: CSAGRWGATSLHYYNEQFF; CDR3 DNA: TGCAGTGCTGGCAGATGGGGGGCGACCTCGCTACACTACTACAATGAGCAGTTCTTC
CDR3 length: 15; D gene: -; V gene: TRBV9; clone size: medium-sized; J gene: TRBJ2-3; CDR3 protein: CASSEDRLRGDTQYF; CDR3 DNA: TGTGCCAGCAGCGAGGACCGACTTCGGGGAGATACGCAGTATTTT
CDR3 length: 14; D gene: -; V gene: TRBV14; clone size: -; J gene: TRBJ2-7; CDR3 protein: CASSDLVAGHEQYF; CDR3 DNA: TGTGCCAGCAGCGACCTCGTAGCAGGCCACGAGCAGTACTTC
CDR3 length: 15; D gene: TRBD1; V gene: TRBV5-1; clone size: medium-sized; J gene: TRBJ2-2; CDR3 protein: CASSLRQGVTGELFF; CDR3 DNA: TGCGCCAGCAGCTTGCGGCAGGGGGTAACCGGGGAGCTGTTTTTT
CDR3 length: 15; D gene: -; V gene: TRBV7-6; clone size: medium-sized; J gene: TRBJ2-1; CDR3 protein: CASSSGSTGYNEQFF; CDR3 DNA: TGTGCCAGCAGCTCCGGATCGACAGGCTACAATGAGCAGTTCTTC
CDR3 length: 17; D gene: TRBD2; V gene: TRBV28; clone size: large; J gene: TRBJ2-7; CDR3 protein: CASSFCWDSGGTYEQYF; CDR3 DNA: TGTGCCAGCAGTTTTTGCTGGGACTCCGGGGGGACGTACGAGCAGTACTTC
CDR3 length: 15; D gene: TRBD2; V gene: TRBV2; clone size: -; J gene: TRBJ2-7; CDR3 protein: CASGGVTSRTYKQYF; CDR3 DNA: TGTGCCAGCGGGGGGGTGACTAGCAGGACCTACAAGCAGTACTTC
CDR3 length: 14; D gene: -; V gene: TRBV5-1; clone size: -; J gene: TRBJ2-5; CDR3 protein: CASSYRTNQETQYF; CDR3 DNA: TGCGCCAGCAGCTACCGGACTAATCAAGAGACCCAGTACTTC
CDR3 length: 16; D gene: -; V gene: TRBV10-2; clone size: -; J gene: TRBJ2-3; CDR3 protein: CASSESAGSDTDTQYF; CDR3 DNA: TGCGCCAGCAGTGAGTCGGCGGGATCCGACACAGATACGCAGTATTTT
CDR3 length: 14; D gene: -; V gene: TRBV5-1; clone size: medium-sized; J gene: TRBJ2-7; CDR3 protein: CASSLKGESYEQYF; CDR3 DNA: TGCGCCAGCAGCTTGAAAGGAGAGTCCTACGAGCAGTACTTC
CDR3 length: 15; D gene: -; V gene: TRBV20-1; clone size: medium-sized; J gene: TRBJ2-7; CDR3 protein: CSASAPGFNLYEQYF; CDR3 DNA: TGCAGTGCTAGTGCCCCCGGGTTCAATTTATACGAGCAGTACTTC
CDR3 length: 13; D gene: -; V gene: TRBV7-2; clone size: few; J gene: TRBJ1-4; CDR3 protein: CASSLVPGQFPFF; CDR3 DNA: TGTGCCAGCAGCTTAGTACCGGGACAATTTCCGTTTTTT
CDR3 length: 12; D gene: TRBD2; V gene: TRBV29-1; clone size: medium-sized; J gene: TRBJ2-5; CDR3 protein: CSVSRGGETQYF; CDR3 DNA: TGCAGCGTCAGTCGGGGAGGGGAGACCCAGTACTTC
CDR3 length: 14; D gene: TRBD1; V gene: TRBV2; clone size: medium-sized; J gene: TRBJ2-7; CDR3 protein: CASRVSGGSYEQYF; CDR3 DNA: TGTGCCAGCAGAGTTTCAGGGGGTTCCTACGAGCAGTACTTC
CDR3 length: 12; D gene: -; V gene: TRBV28; clone size: -; J gene: TRBJ1-1; CDR3 protein: CASIVSGNEAFF; CDR3 DNA: TGTGCCAGCATTGTATCTGGTAACGAAGCTTTCTTT
CDR3 length: 12; D gene: -; V gene: TRBV20-1; clone size: medium-sized; J gene: TRBJ1-2; CDR3 protein: CSALRVDYGYTF; CDR3 DNA: TGCAGTGCTCTTCGCGTTGACTATGGCTACACCTTC
CDR3 length: 12; D gene: -; V gene: TRBV9; clone size: -; J gene: TRBJ1-2; CDR3 protein: CASSQGSGGYTF; CDR3 DNA: TGTGCCAGCAGCCAGGGGTCGGGCGGCTACACCTTC